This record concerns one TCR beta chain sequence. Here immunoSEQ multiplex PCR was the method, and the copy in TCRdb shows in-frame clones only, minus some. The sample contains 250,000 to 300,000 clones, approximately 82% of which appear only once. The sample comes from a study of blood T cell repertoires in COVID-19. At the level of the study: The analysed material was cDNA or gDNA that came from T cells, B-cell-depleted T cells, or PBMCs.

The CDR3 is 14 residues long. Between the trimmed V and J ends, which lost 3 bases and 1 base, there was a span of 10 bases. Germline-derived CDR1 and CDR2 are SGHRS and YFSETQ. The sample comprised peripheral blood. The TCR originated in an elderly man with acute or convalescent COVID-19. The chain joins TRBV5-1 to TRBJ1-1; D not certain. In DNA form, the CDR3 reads TGCGCCAGCAGCTCGGGTAGAGGGAACACTGAAGCTTTCTTT. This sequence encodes CASSSGRGNTEAFF.